The TCR beta chain described here comes from a study of T cells in Graves' hyperthyroidism and ophthalmopathy (dated by TCRdb to about 2019). Regarding the complete study: Peripheral blood samples were taken at the time of initial diagnosis, prior to any treatment. The study also compared thyroid tissue and blood T-cell repertoires from roughly six Graves' hyperthyroidism patients. After blood sampling, hyperthyroidism patients were treated with methimazole at a starting dose of 30 mg daily, and ophthalmopathy patients were treated with high-dose intravenous methylprednisolone. TCR V-J signatures able to tell the groups apart were searched for in a discovery cohort of around 95 patients, of whom 43 had Graves' ophthalmopathy and 55 to 60 had stable Graves' hyperthyroidism. The paper reports TCR Vbeta CDR3 sequencing of more than 120 peripheral blood samples: approximately 41 ophthalmopathy, under 80 hyperthyroidism and around 17 progressor patients. For training and testing, the 100 or so patients in the discovery cohort were randomly divided in a 7:3 ratio. Prospective prediction of ophthalmopathy was tested in an independent validation cohort consisting of some 18 hyperthyroidism patients and 15 to 17 patients who later progressed to ophthalmopathy. Study-wide conclusions, independent of this receptor: Sample size was not statistically predetermined, and blinding of investigators to group allocation was not performed. During validation, the model predicted progression to ophthalmopathy a median of roughly 7.1 months ahead of onset, with 70.59% sensitivity and 72% to 85% specificity. Ophthalmopathy was separated from stable hyperthyroidism by a 13 V-J signature model, with around 90% sensitivity and roughly 81% specificity obtained in cross-validation and 80%/75% obtained in testing. Blood samples also contained most of the expanded thyroid clonotypes (frequency above 0.001), which suggests that blood repertoires may reflect thyroid immune responses.

Ophthalmopathy patients had moderately to severely active disease, Clinical Activity Score of at least 3, NOSPECS grade of at least 4, and duration under 3 months. Patients with uncontrolled infections, other autoimmune diseases, pregnancy or lactation were excluded. Diagnoses were based on clinical symptoms, serum thyroxine and TRAb, thyroid ultrasound and orbital computed tomography. Ficoll-Paque density gradient centrifugation was used to isolate PBMCs from about 10 ml of fresh peripheral blood. Trizol reagent was used to extract total RNA, and RNA quality was then checked on an Agilent 2100 Bioanalyzer. Amplification of TCR beta CDR3 regions was carried out from RNA transcripts. For the first round of RT-PCR on the TCR CDR3, the HTBI primer set was used together with the Qiagen OneStep RT-PCR kit. A second multiplex PCR round built the libraries, followed by size selection and purification. Libraries were sequenced paired-end with 100 bp reads on an Illumina HiSeq2000. Concerning the study's data processing: SOAPnuke was used to process the raw data, throwing out any read that contained adapters or uncalled bases, had a mean Phred below 15, or lacked an exact constant-primer or identifier match. COPE v1.2.5 was used to merge the high-quality paired reads, and each unique nucleotide sequence was defined as a clonotype. MiTCR v1.1 was used to align the clonotypes against IMGT TRBV, TRBD and TRBJ reference segments. The analysis included only V-J combinations with a frequency above 0.0001, which together covered over 98% of the repertoires. The TCS score was defined as the ratio of F50 (clonal expansion) to E x V (chaos), calculated using BLOSUM62-based TCRdist between CDR3 peptides within each V-J. Welch's t-statistics and random forest reduced around 550 V-J features to 13, which were used in a naive Bayes classifier (R e1071). TCRdb's own reprocessing of the public reads used fastp at Q25 and MiXCR and kept productive beta chains. All rows with the same CDR3 protein become a single entry with the most common DNA and genes. TCRdb's processing, not the authors' own work, is the source of the V and J calls. Recorded for this sample are approximately 250,000 distinct CDR3 sequences; approximately 25% of them occurred a single time. The ten largest clonotypes hold about a third of the sample.

The CDR3 starts with the cysteine, ends with the phenylalanine, and has 15 residues. Only the CDR3 part of the read is kept: 45 bases, read in frame from the first base. CDR1 and CDR2 were assigned from the germline V gene as MGHRA and YSYEKL. V is shortened by 0 bases, J by 6 bases, and the region joining them spans 15 bases. This clonotype was observed many times. It lacks a known antigen. There are no base qualities to consult, and no much larger clone falls within one base. The TCR sequence derives from a woman in her thirties or forties with Graves' ophthalmopathy. Recombination connected TRBV4-1 to TRBJ2-7; tentative D gene TRBD2, with 7 bases matching. The specimen was blood. CDR3 region: CASSQDWGGPLEQYF. The DNA reads as follows: TGCGCCAGCAGCCAAGATTGGGGGGGCCCACTCGAGCAGTACTTC.